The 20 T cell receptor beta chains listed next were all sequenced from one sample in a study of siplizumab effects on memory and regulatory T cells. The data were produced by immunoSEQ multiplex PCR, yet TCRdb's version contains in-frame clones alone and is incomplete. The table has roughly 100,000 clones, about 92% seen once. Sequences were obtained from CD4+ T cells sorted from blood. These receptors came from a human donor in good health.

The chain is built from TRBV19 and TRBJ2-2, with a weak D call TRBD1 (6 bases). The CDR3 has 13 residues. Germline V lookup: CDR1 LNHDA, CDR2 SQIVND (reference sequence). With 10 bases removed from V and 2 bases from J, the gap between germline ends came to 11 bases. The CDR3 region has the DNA TGTGCCATTCGGACAGTAAACACCGGGGAGCTGTTTTTT. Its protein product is CAIRTVNTGELFF. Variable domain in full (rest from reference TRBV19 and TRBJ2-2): DGGITQSPKYLFRKEGQNVTLSCEQNLNHDAMYWYRQDPGQGLRLIYYSQIVNDFQKGDIAEGYSVSREKKESFPLTVTSAQKNPTAFYLCAIRTVNTGELFFGEGSRLTVL.

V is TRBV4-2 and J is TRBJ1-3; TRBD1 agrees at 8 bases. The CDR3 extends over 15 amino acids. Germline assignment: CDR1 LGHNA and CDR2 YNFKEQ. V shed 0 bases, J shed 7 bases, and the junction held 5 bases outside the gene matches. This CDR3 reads CASSQDKDRVNTIYF. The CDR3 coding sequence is TGTGCCAGCAGCCAAGACAAGGACAGGGTTAACACCATATATTTT.

CDR3 protein: CASSQLQGNEQFF. DNA for the CDR3: TGTGCCAGCAGCCAACTACAGGGTAATGAGCAGTTCTTC. V is TRBV11-3 and J is TRBJ2-1, with D maybe TRBD1 (6 bases). The CDR3 covers 13 residues. The germline V and J ends were trimmed by 5 bases and 7 bases, with 12 bases remaining between them. Germline V gives CDR1 SGHNT, CDR2 YENEEA.

The CDR3, as DNA: TGTGCCAGCAGTTTATCCTCGGGGGGCTCTTCTCGCACGCAGTATTTT. Protein product: CASSLSSGGSSRTQYF. V gene TRBV27 combines with J gene TRBJ2-3; D possibly corresponds to TRBD2 (7 bases). Deletions cut 0 bases from V and 9 bases from J, with 19 bases between. Germline V lookup: CDR1 MNHEY, CDR2 SMNVEV (reference sequence). The CDR3 totals 16 residues.

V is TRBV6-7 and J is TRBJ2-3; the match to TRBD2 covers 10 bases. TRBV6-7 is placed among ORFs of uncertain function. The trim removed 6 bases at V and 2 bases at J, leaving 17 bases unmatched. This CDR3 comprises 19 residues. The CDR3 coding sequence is TGTGCCAGCAGCCTCGCGACTAGCGGGCGGTATGAGGCCACAGATACGCAGTATTTT. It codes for CASSLATSGRYEATDTQYF.

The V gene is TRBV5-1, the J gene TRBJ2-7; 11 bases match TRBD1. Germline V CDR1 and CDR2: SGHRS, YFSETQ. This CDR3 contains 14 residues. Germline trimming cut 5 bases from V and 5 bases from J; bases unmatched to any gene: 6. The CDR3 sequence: CASSWTGGNDEQYF. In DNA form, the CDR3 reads TGCGCCAGCAGTTGGACAGGGGGCAATGACGAGCAGTACTTC.

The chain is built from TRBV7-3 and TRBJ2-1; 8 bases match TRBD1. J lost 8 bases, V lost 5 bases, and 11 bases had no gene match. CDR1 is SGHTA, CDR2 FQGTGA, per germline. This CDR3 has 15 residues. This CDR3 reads CASSRTGSEMDEQFF. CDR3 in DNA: TGTGCCAGCAGCAGGACAGGGAGCGAAATGGATGAGCAGTTCTTC.

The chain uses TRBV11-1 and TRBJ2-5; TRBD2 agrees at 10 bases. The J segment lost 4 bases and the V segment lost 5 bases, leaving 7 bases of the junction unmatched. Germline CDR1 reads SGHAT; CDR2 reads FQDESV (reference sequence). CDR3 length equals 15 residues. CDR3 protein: CASSMQLAGSETQYF. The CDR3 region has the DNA TGTGCCAGCAGCATGCAACTAGCGGGGTCAGAGACCCAGTACTTC.

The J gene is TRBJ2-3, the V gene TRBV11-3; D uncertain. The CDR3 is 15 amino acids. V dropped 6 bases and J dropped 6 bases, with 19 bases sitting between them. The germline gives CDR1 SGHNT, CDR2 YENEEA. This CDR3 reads CASSSELGPVDTQYF. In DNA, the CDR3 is TGTGCCAGCAGTTCCGAGCTGGGTCCTGTGGATACGCAGTATTTT.

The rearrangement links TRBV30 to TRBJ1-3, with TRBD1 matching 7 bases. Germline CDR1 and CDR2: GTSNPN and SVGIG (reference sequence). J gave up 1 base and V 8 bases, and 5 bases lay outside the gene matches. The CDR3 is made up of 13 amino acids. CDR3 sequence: CALRGGSGNTIYF. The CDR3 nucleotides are TGTGCCCTCAGGGGGGGATCTGGAAACACCATATATTTT.

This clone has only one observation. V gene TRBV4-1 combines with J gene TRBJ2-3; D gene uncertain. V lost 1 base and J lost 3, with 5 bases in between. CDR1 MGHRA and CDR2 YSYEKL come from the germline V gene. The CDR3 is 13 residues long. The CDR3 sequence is CASSQGATDTQYF. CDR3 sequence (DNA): TGCGCCAGCAGCCAAGGCGCAACAGATACGCAGTATTTT.

As DNA, the CDR3 is TGCGCCAGCACCCCCGGGGGTGGGAACACTGAAGCTTTCTTT. It is translated as CASTPGGGNTEAFF. J is TRBJ1-1 and V is TRBV5-1; D is perhaps TRBD1 (5 bases). V lost 6 bases and J 1 base, leaving 13 bases between the germline ends. There are 14 residues in the CDR3. Germline lookup yields CDR1 SGHRS and CDR2 YFSETQ.

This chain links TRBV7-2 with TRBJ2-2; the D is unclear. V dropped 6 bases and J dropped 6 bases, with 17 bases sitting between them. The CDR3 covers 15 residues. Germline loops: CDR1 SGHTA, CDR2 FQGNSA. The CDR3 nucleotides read TGTGCCAGCAGTTTCCTAGGAAGGGTTGCCGGGGAGCTGTTTTTT. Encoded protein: CASSFLGRVAGELFF.

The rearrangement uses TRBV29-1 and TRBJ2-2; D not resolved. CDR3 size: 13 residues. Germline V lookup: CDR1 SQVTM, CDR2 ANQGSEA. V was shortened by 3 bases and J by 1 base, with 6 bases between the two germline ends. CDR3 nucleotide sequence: TGCAGCGTTGATCCAGGGAACACCGGGGAGCTGTTTTTT. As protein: CSVDPGNTGELFF.

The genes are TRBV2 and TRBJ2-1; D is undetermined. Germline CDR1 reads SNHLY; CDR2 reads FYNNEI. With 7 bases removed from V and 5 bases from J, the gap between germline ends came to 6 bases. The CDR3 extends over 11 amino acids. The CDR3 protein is CASNTNNEQFF. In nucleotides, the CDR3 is TGTGCCAGCAACACCAACAATGAGCAGTTCTTC. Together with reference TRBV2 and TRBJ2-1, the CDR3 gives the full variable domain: EPEVTQTPSHQVTQMGQEVILRCVPISNHLYFYWYRQILGQKVEFLVSFYNNEISEKSEIFDDQFSVERPDGSNFTLKIRSTKLEDSAMYFCASNTNNEQFFGPGTRLTVL.

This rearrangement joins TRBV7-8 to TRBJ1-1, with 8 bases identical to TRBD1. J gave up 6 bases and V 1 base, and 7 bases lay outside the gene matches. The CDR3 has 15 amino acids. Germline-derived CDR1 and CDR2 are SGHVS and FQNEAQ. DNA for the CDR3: TGTGCCAGCAGCTTAGTCGTCAGGGGGCTCGCTGAAGCTTTCTTT. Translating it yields CASSLVVRGLAEAFF.

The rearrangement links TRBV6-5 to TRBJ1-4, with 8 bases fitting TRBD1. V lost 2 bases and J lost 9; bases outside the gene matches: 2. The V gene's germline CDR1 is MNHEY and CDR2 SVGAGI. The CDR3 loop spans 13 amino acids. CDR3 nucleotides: TGTGCCAGCAGTTACCGGACAGGGCAAAAACTGTTTTTT. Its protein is CASSYRTGQKLFF.

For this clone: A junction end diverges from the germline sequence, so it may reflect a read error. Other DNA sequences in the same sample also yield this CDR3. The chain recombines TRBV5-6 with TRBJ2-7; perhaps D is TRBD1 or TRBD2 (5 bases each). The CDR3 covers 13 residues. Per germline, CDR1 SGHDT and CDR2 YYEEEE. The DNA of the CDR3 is TGTGCCAGCAGTGTCCCCGGGGCCGACGAACAGTACTTC. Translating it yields CASSVPGADEQYF.

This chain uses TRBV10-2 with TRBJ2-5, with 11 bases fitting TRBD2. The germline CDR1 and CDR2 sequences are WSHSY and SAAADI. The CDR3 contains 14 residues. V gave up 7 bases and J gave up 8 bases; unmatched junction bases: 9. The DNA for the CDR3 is TGCGCCAGCAATTTAGCGGGGGGGCCCCAAACCCAGTACTTC. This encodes CASNLAGGPQTQYF.

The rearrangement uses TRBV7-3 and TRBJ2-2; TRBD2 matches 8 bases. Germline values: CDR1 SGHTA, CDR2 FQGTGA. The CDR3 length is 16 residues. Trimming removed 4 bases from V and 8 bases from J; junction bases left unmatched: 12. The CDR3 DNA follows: TGTGCCAGCAGCTCAACTAGCGGATTCCCCTCGGGGGAGCTGTTTTTT. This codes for CASSSTSGFPSGELFF.